What follows is one T cell receptor (beta chain) and its context. These data are taken from a study of OX40 agonist ivuxolimab in advanced cancers. Data came from immunoSEQ multiplex PCR; TCRdb stores just in-frame clones and leaves some out. The sample includes over 40,000 clones, around 88% of them seen just once. Germline-derived CDR1 and CDR2 are SEHNR and FQNEAQ (reference sequence). V lost 4 bases, J lost 5 bases, and 17 bases lay in between. The CDR3 runs to 16 residues. This material consisted of CD4+ or CD8+ T cells sorted from blood, taken in a trial of the OX40 agonist ivuxolimab. This clonotype originated in an adult with an advanced solid tumor such as melanoma, head and neck, liver or kidney cancer. The chain joins TRBV7-9 to TRBJ1-4, with unresolved D. The CDR3 reads CASSSPGGLENEKLFF. The CDR3 DNA is TGTGCCAGCAGCTCCCCCGGCGGTTTGGAAAATGAAAAACTGTTTTTT. Combining the CDR3 with reference TRBV7-9 and TRBJ1-4 gives the whole variable domain DTGVSQNPRHKITKRGQNVTFRCDPISEHNRLYWYRQTLGQGPEFLTYFQNEAQLEKSRLLSDRFSAERPKGSFSTLEIQRTEQGDSAMYLCASSSPGGLENEKLFFGSGTQLSVL.